This record looks at one T cell receptor (beta chain) sequence and its context. The sample is drawn from a study of cytomegalovirus exposure and HLA in healthy donors. 60 Vbeta and 13 Jbeta primers were used in PCR. Only in-frame clones appear in the TCRdb table, and some are missing; sequencing was by immunoSEQ multiplex PCR. The repertoire holds roughly 88,000 clones, with nearly 70% as singletons. Sequencing was done on a sample of PBMCs. The clonotype comes from a man in his fifties in good health and CMV-seronegative.

As DNA, the CDR3 is TGTGCCAGCAGCTTTAGTCCCTCGACTAGAGGAGAGACCCAGTACTTC. This encodes CASSFSPSTRGETQYF. The chain uses TRBV13 and TRBJ2-5, with D possibly TRBD2 on 6 matching bases. Germline V gives CDR1 PRHDT, CDR2 FYEKMQ (reference sequence). Trimming removed 3 bases at V and 4 bases at J, with 18 bases between. This CDR3 is built from 16 residues.